This T cell receptor beta chain was identified during a study of cytomegalovirus exposure and HLA in healthy donors. Regarding this clone: Its target is not known.

A multiplex PCR was run with 60 Vbeta primers and 13 Jbeta primers. Repertoires were generated with immunoSEQ multiplex PCR, while TCRdb's copy carries only in-frame clones and drops some. This table holds over 95,000 clones, about 80% found once. Overall study results and limits: Later work found most CMV-associated TCR beta chains apparently HLA-restricted. A link between a missense DCLRE1C variant and TCR beta V- and J-gene trimming emerged from a later analysis. TCR beta sequences numbering more than 15,000 were associated with HLA alleles at 0.05 false discovery rate in a later analysis. A list of approximately 160 TCR beta chains associated with cytomegalovirus was given.

V was cut by 1 base and J by 0 bases, with 10 bases left in between. Germline assignment: CDR1 MGHRA and CDR2 YSYEKL. The CDR3 totals 15 residues. This TCR was recovered from a man aged 40-50 years in good health and CMV-seronegative. The rearrangement joins TRBV4-1 to TRBJ2-7, with a possible D match to TRBD1 (6 bases). Sequencing was done on a sample of PBMCs. The CDR3 sequence: CASSQAQDSSYEQYF. The CDR3 DNA reads as TGCGCCAGCAGCCAAGCCCAGGACAGCTCCTACGAGCAGTACTTC.